Sequencing of this T cell receptor (beta chain) was carried out in a study of regulatory T cells in long-lasting Graves disease. Through Arm-PCR of CDR3 regions and iRepertoire HTBI primers, TCR beta libraries were built. A single record per CDR3 protein comes from TCRdb applying MiXCR to the multiplex PCR reads. This table holds over 350,000 distinct CDR3 sequences, about 15% found once. A single count supports this clonotype. The germline V gene has CDR1 LGHDT and CDR2 YNNKEL (reference sequence). The length of the CDR3 is 19 residues. After removal of 4 bases from V and 2 bases from J, the junction contained 14 bases not matched to a gene. Indicated time point: newly diagnosed GD, antithyroid drugs for less than 3 months. From RNA extracted from PBMCs, the TCR library was made. These data were also filed under a second study, of T cells in Graves' hyperthyroidism and ophthalmopathy. That source notes: Blood held most thyroid clonotypes expanded above 0.001 frequency.

The clonotype comes from a woman between 50 and 59 years old with Graves disease. The sample was peripheral blood mononuclear cells (PBMCs), taken at new diagnosis, from a patient treated with antithyroid drugs. The chain carries TRBV3-1 and TRBJ2-4; TRBD1 matches 10 bases. CDR3 DNA sequence: TGTGCCAGCAGCCCCACAATACTCCGGGACAGGGGATCCAAAAACATTCAGTACTTC. This codes for CASSPTILRDRGSKNIQYF. Supplemented by reference TRBV3-1 and TRBJ2-4, the full variable domain reads DTAVSQTPKYLVTQMGNDKSIKCEQNLGHDTMYWYKQDSKKFLKIMFSYNNKELIINETVPNRFSPKSPDKAHLNLHINSLELGDSAVYFCASSPTILRDRGSKNIQYFGAGTRLSVL.